This TCR beta chain was identified in a study of graft-versus-host responses after intestinal transplantation. About the research overall: Tacrolimus and steroids were given for around 3 years to all recipients after anti-thymocyte globulin induction. Findings and limits, study-wide: There was an association between peak levels of circulating GvH clones and early post-transplant HvG declines.

The V gene lost 3 bases and the J gene lost 8 bases, with 17 bases spanning the gap. This CDR3 is 15 amino acids long. Germline-derived CDR1 and CDR2 are SGHTA and FQGNSA. Sequencing was performed with immunoSEQ multiplex PCR; in TCRdb, only in-frame clones are kept and a portion is missing. The profile covers around 100,000 clones, with over 85% appearing a single time and roughly 1% taken by the ten largest. Concerning this clone: Its antigen is currently unknown.

The rearrangement uses TRBV7-2 and TRBJ2-1; possibly TRBD1 or TRBD2 for D (5 bases each). The TCR sequence derives from a human donor who received an intestinal transplant. Source: unstimulated CD8+ T cells sorted from spleen or lymph node cells, taken before intestinal transplant. CDR3 DNA sequence: TGTGCCAGCAGCTTGGGACCTTACCGCTTGCATGAGCAGTTCTTC. Encoded protein: CASSLGPYRLHEQFF.